This is a list of T cell receptor beta chains from one sample in a study of high-grade serous ovarian cancer treatment subgroups. Using immunoSEQ multiplex PCR, the repertoire was profiled, and TCRdb retains in-frame clones only, with some absent. The sample carries 10,000 or so clones, around 68% recorded once. The sequencing sample was made of tumor tissue. The receptor set was obtained from a human donor with high-grade serous ovarian cancer. Both conserved end residues are part of each CDR3. Fields, in order: J gene, V gene, D gene, clone size, CDR3 protein, CDR3 DNA. A D gene is named only where the DNA matches it firmly. Some rows have no size entry. The others give once, few or many, or a class for an expanded clone.

>TRBJ2-7|TRBV19|NA|once
CASSIGVPYEQYF
TGTGCCAGTAGTATCGGGGTCCCCTACGAGCAGTACTTC
>TRBJ2-1|TRBV6-5|TRBD2|NA
CASSLGLAGSGQFF
TGTGCCAGCAGTCTCGGACTAGCGGGGTCGGGGCAGTTCTTC
>TRBJ2-2|TRBV7-2|TRBD2|NA
CASSLKGLAGGYTGELFF
TGTGCCAGCAGCTTAAAAGGACTAGCGGGGGGATACACCGGGGAGCTGTTTTTT
>TRBJ1-3|TRBV5-5|NA|NA
CASSQDVEDTIYF
TGTGCCAGCAGCCAAGATGTCGAGGACACCATATATTTT
>TRBJ2-1|TRBV7-6|TRBD2|NA
CASSLEISGSRNEQFF
TGTGCCAGCAGCTTAGAGATTAGCGGGAGTAGAAATGAGCAGTTCTTC
>TRBJ1-2|TRBV7-2|NA|NA
CASSLREGGLYGYTF
TGTGCCAGCAGCTTAAGGGAGGGGGGACTCTATGGCTACACCTTC
>TRBJ2-3|TRBV2|NA|NA
CASAISDTQYF
TGTGCCAGCGCCATTTCAGATACGCAGTATTTT
>TRBJ1-3|TRBV4-3|NA|NA
CASSSSHGNTIYF
TGCGCCAGCAGCTCCAGCCATGGAAACACCATATATTTT
>TRBJ2-5|TRBV11-2|NA|NA
CASSSGRQETQYF
TGTGCCAGCAGCTCGGGACGCCAAGAGACCCAGTACTTC
>TRBJ1-2|TRBV11-2|NA|NA
CASSLDRTRGYTF
TGTGCCAGCAGCTTAGACCGGACGAGGGGCTACACCTTC
>TRBJ2-3|TRBV7-6|NA|NA
CASSHYRDTQYF
TGTGCCAGCAGCCATTATCGGGATACGCAGTATTTT
>TRBJ2-2|TRBV7-8|NA|NA
CASFAGGELFF
TGTGCCAGCTTCGCCGGCGGGGAGCTGTTTTTT
>TRBJ2-1|TRBV7-6|NA|NA
CASSSAGRHNEQFF
TGTGCCAGCAGCTCAGCAGGGAGGCACAATGAGCAGTTCTTC
>TRBJ2-5|TRBV5-4|TRBD2|NA
CASSLSGTQETQYF
TGTGCCAGCAGCTTGAGCGGGACCCAAGAGACCCAGTACTTC
>TRBJ2-5|TRBV7-6|NA|few
CASSRGRQETQYF
TGTGCCAGCAGCCGCGGGCGGCAAGAGACCCAGTACTTC
>TRBJ2-7|TRBV14|NA|NA
CASSPRGGGPYEQYF
TGTGCCAGCAGCCCGAGGGGAGGGGGGCCCTACGAGCAGTACTTC
>TRBJ2-7|TRBV28|NA|few
CASSFWTDNEQYF
TGTGCCAGCAGTTTTTGGACAGATAACGAGCAGTACTTC
>TRBJ1-1|TRBV27|NA|few
CASSLRGSTEAFF
TGTGCCAGCAGTTTGCGGGGGAGCACTGAAGCTTTCTTT
>TRBJ1-2|TRBV2|TRBD1|NA
CASSRQGEVPGYTF
TGTGCCAGCAGCCGACAGGGTGAGGTTCCTGGCTACACCTTC
>TRBJ2-3|TRBV11-2|TRBD1|NA
CASSSTTGANTDTQYF
TGTGCCAGCAGCTCCACGACAGGGGCGAACACAGATACGCAGTATTTT
>TRBJ2-7|TRBV7-2|NA|NA
CASSRPGLYEQYF
TGTGCCAGCAGCCGCCCGGGATTATACGAGCAGTACTTC
>TRBJ1-3|TRBV6-6|NA|NA
CASSVGGRGNTIYF
TGTGCCAGCAGTGTAGGAGGGCGTGGAAACACCATATATTTT
>TRBJ1-4|TRBV7-2|NA|NA
CASSASGEKLFF
TGTGCCAGCAGCGCCTCGGGGGAAAAACTGTTTTTT
>TRBJ2-5|TRBV27|TRBD1|NA
CASSLGQGKETQYF
TGTGCCAGCAGTTTAGGACAGGGAAAAGAGACCCAGTACTTC
>TRBJ2-2|TRBV6-1|NA|NA
CASRSGLSNTGELFF
TGTGCCAGCAGATCGGGACTTTCGAACACCGGGGAGCTGTTTTTT
>TRBJ2-2|TRBV19|TRBD2|NA
CASTFGGDTGELFF
TGTGCCAGTACTTTTGGGGGGGACACCGGGGAGCTGTTTTTT
>TRBJ2-7|TRBV7-2|TRBD1|NA
CASSSGTGITEQYF
TGTGCCAGCAGCTCCGGGACAGGGATAACCGAGCAGTACTTC
>TRBJ2-2|TRBV11-3|NA|NA
CASSLVPLGELFF
TGTGCCAGCAGCTTAGTACCCCTCGGGGAGCTGTTTTTT
>TRBJ2-7|TRBV14|TRBD2|NA
CASNGGDYYEQYF
TGTGCCAGCAATGGGGGGGACTACTACGAGCAGTACTTC